This TCR beta chain was identified during a study of identical twins. Study observations and caveats: There were fewer insertions in abundant cord blood beta clonotypes, but memory repertoires showed no such pattern. Excess sharing by twins proved weaker in beta out-of-frame sequences.

The CDR3 sequence is 13 residues long. Germline CDR1 and CDR2: SQVTM and ANQGSEA. The germline V and J ends were trimmed by 4 bases and 6 bases, with 15 bases remaining between them. This clonotype was detected many times. Its antigen is undetermined. Unique molecular identifiers were present on the cDNA, which also gained a universal primer site by template switching. TCRdb re-derived calls from the 5' RACE reads in MiXCR, one entry per CDR3 protein. The sample carries about 240,000 distinct CDR3 sequences, approximately 7.3% recorded once. The sample also formed part of further work on yellow fever vaccine responses in identical twins. As that report states: Twin vaccine T cell responses reportedly seemed partly convergent, partly personalized.

This receptor was obtained from a woman aged 18-29 years in good health. The V gene is TRBV29-1, the J gene TRBJ1-2; TRBD1 might be the D (6 bases). The specimen sequenced was CD8+ T cells sorted from blood. The CDR3 DNA is TGCAGCGTTGGTAGAACAGGGAGGGATGGCTACACCTTC. Protein sequence: CSVGRTGRDGYTF.